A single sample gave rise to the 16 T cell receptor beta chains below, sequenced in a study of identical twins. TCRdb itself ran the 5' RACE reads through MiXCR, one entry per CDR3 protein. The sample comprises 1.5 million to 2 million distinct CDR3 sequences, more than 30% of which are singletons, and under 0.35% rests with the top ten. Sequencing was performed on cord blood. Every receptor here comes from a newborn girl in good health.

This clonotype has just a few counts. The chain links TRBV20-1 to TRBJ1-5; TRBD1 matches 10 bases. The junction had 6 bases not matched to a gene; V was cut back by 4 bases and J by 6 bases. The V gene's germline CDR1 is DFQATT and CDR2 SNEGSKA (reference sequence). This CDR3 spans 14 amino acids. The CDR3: CSAKPGQGTQPQHF. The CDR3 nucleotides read TGCAGTGCTAAGCCGGGACAGGGGACTCAGCCCCAGCATTTT.

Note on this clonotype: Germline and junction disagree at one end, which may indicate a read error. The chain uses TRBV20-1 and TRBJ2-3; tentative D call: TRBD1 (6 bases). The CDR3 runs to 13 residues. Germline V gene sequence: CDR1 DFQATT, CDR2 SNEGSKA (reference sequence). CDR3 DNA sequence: TGCAGTGCACCCAGGGGTCGGGAAGATGCGCAGTATTTT. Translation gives CSAPRGREDAQYF.

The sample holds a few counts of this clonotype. CDR3 nucleotide sequence: TGCGCCAGCAATACTGACAGGTCCTCCTACGAGCAGTACTTC. It codes for CASNTDRSSYEQYF. This rearrangement joins TRBV5-1 to TRBJ2-7; D perhaps matches TRBD1 (6 bases). CDR1 is SGHRS and CDR2 is YFSETQ in the germline V gene. V lost 6 bases to trimming and J lost 0 bases, with 13 bases between them. The CDR3 contains 14 residues.

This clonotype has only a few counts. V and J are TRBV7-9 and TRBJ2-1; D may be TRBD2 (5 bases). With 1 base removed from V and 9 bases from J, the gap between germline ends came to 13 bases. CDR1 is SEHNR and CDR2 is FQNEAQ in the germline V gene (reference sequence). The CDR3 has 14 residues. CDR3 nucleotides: TGTGCCAGCAGCTTAGATGGTCTAGCCTTTGAGCAGTTCTTC. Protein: CASSLDGLAFEQFF.

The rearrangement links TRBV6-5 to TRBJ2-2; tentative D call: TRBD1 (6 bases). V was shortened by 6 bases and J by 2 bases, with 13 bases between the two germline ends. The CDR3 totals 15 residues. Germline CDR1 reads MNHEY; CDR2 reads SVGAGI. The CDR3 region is CASRYRTVNTGELFF. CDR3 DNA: TGTGCCAGCAGATATAGGACAGTTAACACCGGGGAGCTGTTTTTT.

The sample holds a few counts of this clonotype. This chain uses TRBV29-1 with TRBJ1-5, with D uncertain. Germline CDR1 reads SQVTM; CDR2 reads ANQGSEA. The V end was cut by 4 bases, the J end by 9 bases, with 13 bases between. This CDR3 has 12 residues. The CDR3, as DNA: TGCAGCGTTGGAGCCCCCAGTGGGCCCCAGCATTTT. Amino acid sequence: CSVGAPSGPQHF.

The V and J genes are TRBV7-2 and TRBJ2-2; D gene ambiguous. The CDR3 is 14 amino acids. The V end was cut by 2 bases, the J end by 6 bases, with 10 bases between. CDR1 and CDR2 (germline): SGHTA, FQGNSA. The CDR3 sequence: CASSLLGSPGELFF. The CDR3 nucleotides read TGTGCCAGCAGCTTACTGGGTTCTCCCGGGGAGCTGTTTTTT.

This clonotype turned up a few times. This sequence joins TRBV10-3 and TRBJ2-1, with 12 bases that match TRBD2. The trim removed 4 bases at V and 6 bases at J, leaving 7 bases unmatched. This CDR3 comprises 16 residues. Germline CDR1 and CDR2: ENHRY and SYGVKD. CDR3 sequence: CAISAPTSGSGNEQFF. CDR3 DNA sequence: TGTGCCATCAGTGCCCCGACTAGCGGGAGCGGCAATGAGCAGTTCTTC.

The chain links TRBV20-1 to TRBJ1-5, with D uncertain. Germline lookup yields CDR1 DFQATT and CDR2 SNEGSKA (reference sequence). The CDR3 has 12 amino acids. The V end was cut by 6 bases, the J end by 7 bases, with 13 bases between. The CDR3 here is CSAPGGIQPQHF. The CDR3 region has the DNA TGCAGTGCCCCGGGAGGGATCCAGCCCCAGCATTTT.

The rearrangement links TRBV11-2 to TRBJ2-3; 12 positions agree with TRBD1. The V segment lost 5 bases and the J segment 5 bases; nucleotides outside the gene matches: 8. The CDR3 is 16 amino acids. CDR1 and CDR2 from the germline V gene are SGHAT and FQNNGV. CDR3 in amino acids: CASSTPGQGARDTQYF. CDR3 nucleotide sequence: TGTGCCAGCAGCACACCGGGACAGGGGGCGAGAGATACGCAGTATTTT.

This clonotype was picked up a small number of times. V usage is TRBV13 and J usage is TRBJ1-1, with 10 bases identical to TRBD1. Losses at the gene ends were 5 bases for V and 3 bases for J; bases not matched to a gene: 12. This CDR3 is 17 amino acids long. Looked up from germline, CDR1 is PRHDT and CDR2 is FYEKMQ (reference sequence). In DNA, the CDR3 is TGTGCCAGCAGCCCCCGGGACAGGGGACTTGGGGACACTGAAGCTTTCTTT. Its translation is CASSPRDRGLGDTEAFF.

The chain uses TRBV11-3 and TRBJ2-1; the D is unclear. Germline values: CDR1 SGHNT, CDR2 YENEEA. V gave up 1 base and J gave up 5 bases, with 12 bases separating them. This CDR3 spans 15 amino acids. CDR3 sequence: CASSLGFGSHNEQFF. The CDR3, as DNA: TGTGCCAGCAGCTTAGGATTCGGCAGCCACAATGAGCAGTTCTTC.

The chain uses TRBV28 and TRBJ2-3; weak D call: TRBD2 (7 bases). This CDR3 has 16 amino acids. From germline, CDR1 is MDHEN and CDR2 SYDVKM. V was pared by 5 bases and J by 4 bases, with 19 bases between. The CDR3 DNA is TGTGCCAGCAGTCCTTGGGGGGGCGGGGTATCAGATACGCAGTATTTT. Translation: CASSPWGGGVSDTQYF.

The CDR3 protein is CASQGRRGNTDTQYF. The CDR3 region has the DNA TGTGCCAGCCAGGGGCGGCGGGGGAACACAGATACGCAGTATTTT. The rearrangement uses TRBV7-2 and TRBJ2-3; D perhaps matches TRBD2 (7 bases). Per the germline V gene, CDR1 is SGHTA and CDR2 is FQGNSA. The CDR3 consists of 15 residues. Trimming removed 8 bases from V and 2 bases from J, with 17 bases in between.

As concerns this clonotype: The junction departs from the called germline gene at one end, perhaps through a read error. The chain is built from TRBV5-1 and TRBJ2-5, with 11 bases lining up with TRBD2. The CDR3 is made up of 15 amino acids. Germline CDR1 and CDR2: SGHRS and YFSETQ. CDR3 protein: CTSSRPGLAVNEQYF. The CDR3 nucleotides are TGCACCAGCAGCAGACCGGGACTAGCGGTCAATGAGCAGTACTTC.

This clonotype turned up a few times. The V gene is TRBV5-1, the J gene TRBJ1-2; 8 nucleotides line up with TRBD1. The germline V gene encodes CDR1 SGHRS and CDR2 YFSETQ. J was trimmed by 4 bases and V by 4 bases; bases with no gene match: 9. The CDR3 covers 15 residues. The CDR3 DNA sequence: TGCGCCAGCAGCGCAAATCGACAGGGGATCTATGGCTACACCTTC. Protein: CASSANRQGIYGYTF.